The rows below give T cell receptor beta chains drawn from one sample of a study of blood T cells in healthy people across ages. MiXCR, run by TCRdb on the 5' RACE reads, gives a single entry per CDR3 protein. The sample has 1.5 million to 2 million distinct CDR3 sequences; 28% are singletons. The sequenced material came from blood. Receptors were obtained from a woman aged 25 to 39 in good health. The conserved cysteine and the conserved F or W are not part of the CDR3 here. A D gene is named only where the DNA matches it firmly. Some rows have no size entry. The others give once, few or many, or a class for an expanded clone.

d_call: TRBD2; clone_size: -; cdr3_length: 13; v_call: TRBV30; cdr3_aa: AWKRRGAGANVLT
d_call: -; clone_size: -; cdr3_length: 10; v_call: TRBV20-1; cdr3_aa: SASRGGHGYT
d_call: TRBD1; clone_size: -; cdr3_length: 15; v_call: TRBV18; cdr3_aa: ASPPWEQGALPYGYT
d_call: -; clone_size: -; cdr3_length: 16; v_call: TRBV9; cdr3_aa: ASSGVSKAGNSHNEQF
d_call: -; clone_size: few; cdr3_length: 13; v_call: TRBV4-1; cdr3_aa: ASRLTFQHNQPQH
d_call: TRBD1; clone_size: -; cdr3_length: 11; v_call: TRBV6-1; cdr3_aa: ASSGDRGGSQH
d_call: -; clone_size: many; cdr3_length: 13; v_call: TRBV27; cdr3_aa: ASSLSPGGNYGYT
d_call: -; clone_size: few; cdr3_length: 12; v_call: TRBV11-2; cdr3_aa: ASSLKITSYEQY
d_call: TRBD2; clone_size: -; cdr3_length: 13; v_call: TRBV20-1; cdr3_aa: SGSSGGAGYNEQF
d_call: -; clone_size: many; cdr3_length: 12; v_call: TRBV29-1; cdr3_aa: SVVKARLWNEQF
d_call: TRBD1; clone_size: few; cdr3_length: 11; v_call: TRBV12-3/TRBV12-4; cdr3_aa: ASRRGTAETQY
d_call: -; clone_size: few; cdr3_length: 15; v_call: TRBV10-3; cdr3_aa: AISESQGASNTGELF
d_call: TRBD1; clone_size: few; cdr3_length: 13; v_call: TRBV10-2; cdr3_aa: ASRHGQAGDYEQY
d_call: TRBD2; clone_size: few; cdr3_length: 15; v_call: TRBV3-1; cdr3_aa: ASSQESLAGLLGTQY
d_call: -; clone_size: -; cdr3_length: 13; v_call: TRBV11-1; cdr3_aa: ASSPTDMPSYEQY
d_call: TRBD2; clone_size: -; cdr3_length: 13; v_call: TRBV18; cdr3_aa: ASSPQRDLSYEQY